The clone carrying this T cell receptor beta chain has more than one count but fewer than ten. Clones were sequenced by immunoSEQ multiplex PCR, and TCRdb holds only the in-frame ones, with some missing. In the table there are more than 95,000 clones, roughly 87% of which are singletons. The data stem from a study of control samples from healthy donors and cancer patients. From germline, CDR1 is SGHAT and CDR2 FQNNGV. V was pared by 3 bases and J by 5 bases, with 11 bases of the junction left unmatched. The CDR3 consists of 16 residues. Source material: blood. The rearrangement uses TRBV11-2 and TRBJ2-5; 8 bases map to TRBD2. The clonotype was recovered from a young man in good health. CDR3 region: CASSFSASGWFETQYF. The CDR3 coding sequence is TGTGCCAGCAGCTTTTCGGCTAGCGGGTGGTTCGAGACCCAGTACTTC.